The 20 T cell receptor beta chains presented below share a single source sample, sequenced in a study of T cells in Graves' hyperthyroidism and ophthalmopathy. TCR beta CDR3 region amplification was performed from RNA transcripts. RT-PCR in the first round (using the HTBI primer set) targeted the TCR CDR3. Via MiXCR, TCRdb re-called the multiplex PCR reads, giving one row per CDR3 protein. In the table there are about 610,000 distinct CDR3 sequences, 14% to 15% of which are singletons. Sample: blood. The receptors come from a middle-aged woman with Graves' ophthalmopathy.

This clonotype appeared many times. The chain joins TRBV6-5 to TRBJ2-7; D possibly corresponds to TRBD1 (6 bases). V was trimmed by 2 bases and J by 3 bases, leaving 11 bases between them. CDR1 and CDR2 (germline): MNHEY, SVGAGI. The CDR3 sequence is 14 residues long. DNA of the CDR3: TGTGCCAGCAGTTACACCGGGGACATCTACGAGCAGTACTTC. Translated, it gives CASSYTGDIYEQYF.

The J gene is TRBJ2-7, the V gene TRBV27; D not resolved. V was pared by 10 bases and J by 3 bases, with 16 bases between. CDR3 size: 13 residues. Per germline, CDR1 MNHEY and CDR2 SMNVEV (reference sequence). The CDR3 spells CATSVAKNYEQYF. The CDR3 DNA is TGTGCCACCTCTGTCGCCAAGAACTACGAGCAGTACTTC.

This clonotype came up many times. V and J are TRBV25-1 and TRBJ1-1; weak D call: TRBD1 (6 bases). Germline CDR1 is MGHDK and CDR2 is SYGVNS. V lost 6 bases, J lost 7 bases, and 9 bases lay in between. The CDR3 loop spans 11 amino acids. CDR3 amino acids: CASRRGYEAFF. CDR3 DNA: TGTGCCAGCAGGAGGGGGTATGAAGCTTTCTTT.

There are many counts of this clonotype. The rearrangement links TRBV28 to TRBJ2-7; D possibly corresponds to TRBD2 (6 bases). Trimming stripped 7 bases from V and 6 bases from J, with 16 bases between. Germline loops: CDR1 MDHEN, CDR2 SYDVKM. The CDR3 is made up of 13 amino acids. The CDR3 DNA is TGTGCCAGCACGGAGGGCCAGGAGGGCGAGCAGTACTTC. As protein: CASTEGQEGEQYF.

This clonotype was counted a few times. CDR3 sequence: CASSQGGQTDYEQYF. DNA of the CDR3: TGTGCCAGCAGCCAAGGGGGTCAGACAGACTACGAGCAGTACTTC. The gene calls are TRBV4-2 and TRBJ2-7; D is perhaps TRBD1 (5 bases). The V gene lost 1 base and the J gene lost 3 bases, with 13 bases spanning the gap. CDR1 is LGHNA, CDR2 YNFKEQ, per germline. The length of the CDR3 is 15 residues.

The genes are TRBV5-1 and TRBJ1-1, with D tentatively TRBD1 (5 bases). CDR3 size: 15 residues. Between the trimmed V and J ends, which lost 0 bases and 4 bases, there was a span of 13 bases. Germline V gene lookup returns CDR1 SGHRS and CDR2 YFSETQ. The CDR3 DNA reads TGCGCCAGCAGCTTGGGTCACCAGGGAGGCACTGAAGCTTTCTTT. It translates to CASSLGHQGGTEAFF. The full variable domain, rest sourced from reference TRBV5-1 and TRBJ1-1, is KAGVTQTPRYLIKTRGQQVTLSCSPISGHRSVSWYQQTPGQGLQFLFEYFSETQRNKGNFPGRFSGRQFSNSRSEMNVSTLELGDSALYLCASSLGHQGGTEAFFGQGTRLTVV.

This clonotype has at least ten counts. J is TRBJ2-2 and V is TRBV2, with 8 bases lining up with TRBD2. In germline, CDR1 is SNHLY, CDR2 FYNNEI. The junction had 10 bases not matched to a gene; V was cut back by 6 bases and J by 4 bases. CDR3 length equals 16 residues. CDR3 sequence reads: CASSRILAAITGELFF. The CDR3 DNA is TGTGCCAGCAGCAGAATACTAGCGGCGATCACCGGGGAGCTGTTTTTT.

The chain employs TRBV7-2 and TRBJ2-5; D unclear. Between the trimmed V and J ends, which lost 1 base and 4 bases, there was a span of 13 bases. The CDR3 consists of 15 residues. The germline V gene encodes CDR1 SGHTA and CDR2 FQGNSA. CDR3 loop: CASSLDRTIGETQYF. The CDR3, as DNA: TGTGCCAGCAGCTTAGACCGAACGATAGGAGAGACCCAGTACTTC.

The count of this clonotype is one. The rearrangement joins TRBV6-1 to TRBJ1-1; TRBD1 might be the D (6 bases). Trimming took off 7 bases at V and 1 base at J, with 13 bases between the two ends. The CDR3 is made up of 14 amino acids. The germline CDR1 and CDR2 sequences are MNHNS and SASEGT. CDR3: CASIPGHKNTEAFF. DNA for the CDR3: TGTGCCAGCATCCCGGGACACAAGAACACTGAAGCTTTCTTT.

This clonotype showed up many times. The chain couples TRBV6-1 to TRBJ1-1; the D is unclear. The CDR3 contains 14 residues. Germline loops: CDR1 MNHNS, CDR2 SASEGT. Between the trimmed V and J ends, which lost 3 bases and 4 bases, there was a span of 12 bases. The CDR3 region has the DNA TGTGCCAGCAGTGAGGATTTGAGAGGCACTGAAGCTTTCTTT. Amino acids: CASSEDLRGTEAFF.

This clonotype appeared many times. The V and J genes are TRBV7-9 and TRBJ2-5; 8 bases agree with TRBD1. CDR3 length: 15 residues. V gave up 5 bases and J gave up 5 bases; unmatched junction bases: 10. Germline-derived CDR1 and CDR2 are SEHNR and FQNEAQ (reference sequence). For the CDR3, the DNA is TGTGCCAGCAGCGCCCTGGGACAGGTTTATGAGACCCAGTACTTC. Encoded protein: CASSALGQVYETQYF.

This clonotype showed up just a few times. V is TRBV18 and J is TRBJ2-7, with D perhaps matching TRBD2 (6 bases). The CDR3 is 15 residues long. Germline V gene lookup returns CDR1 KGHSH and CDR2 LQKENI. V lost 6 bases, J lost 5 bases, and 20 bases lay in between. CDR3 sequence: CASSPTGDMSHEQYF. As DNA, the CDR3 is TGTGCCAGCTCGCCCACGGGAGACATGTCCCACGAGCAGTACTTC.

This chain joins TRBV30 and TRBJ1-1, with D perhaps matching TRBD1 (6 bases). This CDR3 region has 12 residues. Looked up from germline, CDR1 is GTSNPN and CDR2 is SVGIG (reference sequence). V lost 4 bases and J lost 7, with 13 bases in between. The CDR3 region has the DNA TGTGCCTGGATTACTGGGGGCGTTGAAGCTTTCTTT. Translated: CAWITGGVEAFF.

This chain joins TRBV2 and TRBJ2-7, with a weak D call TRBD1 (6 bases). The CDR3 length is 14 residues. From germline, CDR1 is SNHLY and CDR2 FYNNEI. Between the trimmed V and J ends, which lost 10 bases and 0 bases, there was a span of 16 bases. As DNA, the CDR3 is TGTGCCAACCCATCCCGGGACACCTCCTACGAGCAGTACTTC. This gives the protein CANPSRDTSYEQYF.

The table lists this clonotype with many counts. The CDR3 region is CASSFMTSGLGETQYF. In nucleotides, the CDR3 is TGTGCCAGCAGCTTCATGACTAGCGGCCTAGGGGAGACCCAGTACTTC. The rearrangement joins TRBV7-2 to TRBJ2-5; 9 bases are shared with TRBD2. Germline V gene data show CDR1 as SGHTA and CDR2 as FQGNSA. The CDR3 covers 16 residues. Germline trimming cut 3 bases from V and 5 bases from J; bases unmatched to any gene: 10.

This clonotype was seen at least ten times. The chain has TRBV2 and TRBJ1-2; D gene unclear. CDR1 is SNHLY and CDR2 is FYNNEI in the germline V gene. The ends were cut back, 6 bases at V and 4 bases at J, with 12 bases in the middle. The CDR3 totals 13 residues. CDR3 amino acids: CASRSGPSYGYTF. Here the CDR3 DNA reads TGTGCCAGCAGGTCGGGCCCCAGCTATGGCTACACCTTC.

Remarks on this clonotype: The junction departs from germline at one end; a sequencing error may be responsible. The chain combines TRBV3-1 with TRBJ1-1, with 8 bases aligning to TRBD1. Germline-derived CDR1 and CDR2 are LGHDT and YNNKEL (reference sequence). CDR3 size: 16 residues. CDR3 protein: CASSQGRGPENTEAFF. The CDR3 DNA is TGTGCCAGCAGTCAAGGCAGGGGGCCTGAGAACACTGAAGCTTTCTTT.

CDR3 sequence reads: CSVVAGENLGTGELFF. The CDR3 DNA reads TGCAGCGTAGTAGCGGGAGAGAATCTGGGCACCGGGGAGCTGTTTTTT. The V call is TRBV29-1, the J call TRBJ2-2; 9 nucleotides match TRBD2. The ends lost 6 bases at V and 4 bases at J; junction bases unmatched: 12. The germline V gene has CDR1 SQVTM and CDR2 ANQGSEA. The CDR3 is 16 residues long.

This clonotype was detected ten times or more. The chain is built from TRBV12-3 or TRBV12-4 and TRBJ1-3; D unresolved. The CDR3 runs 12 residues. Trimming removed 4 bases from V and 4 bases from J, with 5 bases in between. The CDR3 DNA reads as TGTGCCAGCAGTTCTCGAGGAAACACCATATATTTT. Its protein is CASSSRGNTIYF.

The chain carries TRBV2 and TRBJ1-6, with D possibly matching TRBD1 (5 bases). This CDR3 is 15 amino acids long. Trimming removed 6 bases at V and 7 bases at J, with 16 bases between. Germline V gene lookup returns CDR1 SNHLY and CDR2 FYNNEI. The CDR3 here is CASRPGLGRNSPLHF. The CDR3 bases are TGTGCCAGCAGGCCGGGACTAGGAAGAAATTCACCCCTCCACTTT.